The 17 T cell receptor beta chains below all came from one sample that was sequenced in a study of cytomegalovirus exposure and HLA in healthy donors. The PCR made use of 60 Vbeta and 13 Jbeta primers. Method: immunoSEQ multiplex PCR; TCRdb's copy keeps in-frame clones and lacks some. The sample holds roughly 150,000 clones, around 77% seen once. Sequenced sample: PBMCs. The receptors were gathered from a man aged 40-55 years in good health and CMV-seronegative.

The V gene is TRBV7-8, the J gene TRBJ2-7, with D perhaps matching TRBD1 (5 bases). CDR1 is SGHVS and CDR2 is FQNEAQ in the germline V gene. Trimming left V 5 bases short and J 6 bases short, with 20 bases between. The CDR3 is 15 amino acids. The chain's CDR3 is CASSPYRMGPSEQYF. The CDR3 region has the DNA TGTGCCAGCAGCCCATACAGGATGGGTCCTTCCGAGCAGTACTTC. The complete variable domain, with remaining parts taken from reference TRBV7-8 and TRBJ2-7, reads GAGVSQSPRYKVAKRGQDVALRCDPISGHVSLFWYQQALGQGPEFLTYFQNEAQLDKSGLPSDRFFAERPEGSVSTLKIQRTQQEDSAVYLCASSPYRMGPSEQYFGPGTRLTVT.

This sequence joins TRBV9 and TRBJ2-3; tentative D call: TRBD2 (6 bases). Trimming took off 0 bases at V and 0 bases at J, with 11 bases between the two ends. Germline CDR1 SGDLS, CDR2 YYNGEE. The CDR3 length is 16 residues. The CDR3, as DNA: TGTGCCAGCAGCGTAGGGGGACGGGAGAGCACAGATACGCAGTATTTT. Translation gives CASSVGGRESTDTQYF. Looking up the rest from reference TRBV9 and TRBJ2-3 gives the full variable domain: DSGVTQTPKHLITATGQRVTLRCSPRSGDLSVYWYQQSLDQGLQFLIQYYNGEERAKGNILERFSAQQFPDLHSELNLSSLELGDSALYFCASSVGGRESTDTQYFGPGTRLTVL.

This clone appeared once. This chain links TRBV5-1 with TRBJ2-1; D is possibly TRBD2 (5 bases). Germline V gives CDR1 SGHRS, CDR2 YFSETQ. The V end was cut by 1 base, the J end by 0 bases, with 11 bases between. This CDR3 is 16 amino acids long. The CDR3 DNA reads TGCGCCAGCAGCTTGAGCGGAGTCCCCTCCTACAATGAGCAGTTCTTC. Translated, it gives CASSLSGVPSYNEQFF.

This clone came up once. CDR3 sequence: CASSSGLALEQYV. The CDR3 nucleotides are TGTGCCAGCAGCTCGGGACTAGCGTTAGAGCAGTACGTC. The chain combines TRBV5-6 with TRBJ2-7; 10 nucleotides align to TRBD2. After removal of 3 bases from V and 7 bases from J, the junction contained 4 bases not matched to a gene. CDR3 length: 13 residues. Germline V gene sequence: CDR1 SGHDT, CDR2 YYEEEE.

This chain joins TRBV19 and TRBJ2-6; 7 nucleotides match TRBD1. The V gene end was trimmed by 2 bases and the J gene end by 0 bases; junction bases not matched to a gene: 7. CDR1 LNHDA and CDR2 SQIVND come from the germline V gene (reference sequence). The CDR3 is 18 amino acids. The CDR3 sequence is CASSIRGRSPSGANVLTF. The CDR3 coding sequence is TGTGCCAGTAGTATAAGGGGGCGCAGTCCCTCTGGGGCCAACGTCCTGACTTTC. The full variable domain, with the rest looked up from reference TRBV19 and TRBJ2-6, is DGGITQSPKYLFRKEGQNVTLSCEQNLNHDAMYWYRQDPGQGLRLIYYSQIVNDFQKGDIAEGYSVSREKKESFPLTVTSAQKNPTAFYLCASSIRGRSPSGANVLTFGAGSRLTVL.

The chain is built from TRBV6-4 and TRBJ2-3; D uncertain. The CDR3 runs to 13 residues. The germline CDR1 and CDR2 sequences are MRHNA and SNTAGT. The V end was cut by 0 bases, the J end by 4 bases, with 5 bases between. CDR3 nucleotides: TGTGCCAGCAGTGACTCGATAGCAGATACGCAGTATTTT. Amino acids: CASSDSIADTQYF.

The V call is TRBV30, the J call TRBJ1-6; the D gene is possibly TRBD1 (6 bases). CDR1 and CDR2 from the germline V gene are GTSNPN and SVGIG (reference sequence). The CDR3 loop spans 14 amino acids. Trimming took off 0 bases at V and 10 bases at J, with 13 bases between the two ends. Written as DNA, the CDR3 is TGTGCCTGGAGTGTTACAGGGCTTCGGTCACCCCTCCACTTT. It translates to CAWSVTGLRSPLHF.

V and J are TRBV9 and TRBJ1-4; tentative D call: TRBD1 (5 bases). The CDR3 is 14 amino acids. Germline V lookup: CDR1 SGDLS, CDR2 YYNGEE. The ends were cut back, 0 bases at V and 3 bases at J, with 6 bases in the middle. The CDR3 nucleotides read TGTGCCAGCAGCGTAGGACAGCCTAATGAAAAACTGTTTTTT. This translates into CASSVGQPNEKLFF.

The CDR3 DNA reads as TGCGCCAGCAGCTTAGGACTAGGCTCCTACGAGCAGTACTTC. Translating it yields CASSLGLGSYEQYF. This chain connects TRBV5-1 to TRBJ2-7, with 7 bases lining up with TRBD2. CDR1 is SGHRS, CDR2 YFSETQ, per germline. The trim removed 2 bases at V and 0 bases at J, leaving 2 bases unmatched. The CDR3 contains 14 residues.

The chain is built from TRBV4-2 and TRBJ2-2; 7 bases line up with TRBD1. CDR1 and CDR2 (germline): LGHNA, YNFKEQ. Losses at the gene ends were 3 bases for V and 7 bases for J; bases not matched to a gene: 8. This CDR3 has 15 amino acids. The CDR3 reads CASSQAGGVVGELFF. For the CDR3, the DNA is TGTGCCAGCAGCCAGGCAGGGGGAGTAGTCGGGGAGCTGTTTTTT.

The chain links TRBV5-1 to TRBJ2-7; D possibly corresponds to TRBD2 (6 bases). The ends were cut back, 0 bases at V and 10 bases at J, with 11 bases in the middle. The CDR3 has 12 amino acids. Per germline, CDR1 SGHRS and CDR2 YFSETQ. The CDR3 region has the DNA TGCGCCAGCAGCTTGGTCAGGGAGGAACAGTACTTC. Translated, it gives CASSLVREEQYF.

CDR3 protein: CSVDLGGANEAFF. The CDR3 bases are TGCAGCGTTGATTTGGGGGGGGCAAATGAAGCTTTCTTT. This chain joins TRBV29-1 and TRBJ1-1; possible D gene TRBD1, 6 bases. The CDR3 is made up of 13 amino acids. CDR1 is SQVTM and CDR2 is ANQGSEA in the germline V gene. Trimming took off 3 bases at V and 7 bases at J, with 15 bases between the two ends.

The V gene is TRBV7-2, the J gene TRBJ2-1; D not certain. Per the germline V gene, CDR1 is SGHTA and CDR2 is FQGNSA. The V end lost 5 bases, the J end lost 0 bases, and 23 bases lay between the germline ends. The CDR3 covers 19 residues. The CDR3 loop is CASSPRLGSTLSSYNEQFF. DNA of the CDR3: TGTGCCAGCAGCCCGCGGCTCGGATCAACACTTAGCTCCTACAATGAGCAGTTCTTC. Based on the CDR3 plus reference TRBV7-2 and TRBJ2-1, the full variable domain is GAGVSQSPSNKVTEKGKDVELRCDPISGHTALYWYRQSLGQGLEFLIYFQGNSAPDKSGLPSDRFSAERTGGSVSTLTIQRTQQEDSAVYLCASSPRLGSTLSSYNEQFFGPGTRLTVL.

The CDR3 protein is CASSQTGKNTEAFF. The CDR3 DNA reads as TGTGCCAGCAGCCAGACAGGGAAGAACACTGAAGCTTTCTTT. V is TRBV7-9 and J is TRBJ1-1, with 7 bases identical to TRBD1. The CDR3 has 14 amino acids. In germline, CDR1 is SEHNR, CDR2 FQNEAQ (reference sequence). J lost 1 base, V lost 5 bases, and 4 bases had no gene match.

On this clone: Other DNA variants within this sample encode the same CDR3. The rearrangement uses TRBV7-3 and TRBJ1-1; D is unresolved. Germline V gene data show CDR1 as SGHTA and CDR2 as FQGTGA. V dropped 3 bases and J dropped 1 base, with 9 bases sitting between them. The CDR3 has 14 amino acids. The CDR3 sequence: CASSFNAGNTEAFF. The DNA for the CDR3 is TGTGCCAGCAGCTTTAACGCCGGGAACACTGAAGCTTTCTTT.

This clone was picked up a small number of times. In DNA form, the CDR3 reads TGTGCCAGCAGTGATCAGGGCGCGACTAATGAAAAACTGTTTTTT. Its translation is CASSDQGATNEKLFF. This rearrangement joins TRBV2 to TRBJ1-4; possible D gene TRBD1, 5 bases. The germline V and J ends were trimmed by 3 bases and 2 bases, with 10 bases remaining between them. CDR3 size: 15 residues. Germline CDR1 SNHLY, CDR2 FYNNEI.

This chain links TRBV28 with TRBJ2-3; 11 bases line up with TRBD2. V was clipped by 6 bases and J by 1 base; unmatched bases: 0. CDR3 length equals 14 residues. Looked up from germline, CDR1 is MDHEN and CDR2 is SYDVKM. The CDR3 spells CASRTSGGTDTQYF. As DNA, the CDR3 is TGTGCCAGCAGGACTAGCGGGGGCACAGATACGCAGTATTTT.